These 11 T cell receptor beta chains share one sample of origin, sequenced in a study of blood T cell repertoires in COVID-19. Produced via immunoSEQ multiplex PCR; TCRdb's table is partial and in-frame only. The sample carries approximately 210,000 clones, 75% to 90% recorded once. Sequenced sample: peripheral blood. The receptors originated from a young man who had recovered from COVID-19.

The chain joins TRBV5-5 to TRBJ2-7, with D perhaps TRBD2 (5 bases). CDR1 SGHKS and CDR2 YYEKEE come from the germline V gene (reference sequence). V was shortened by 2 bases and J by 5 bases, with 11 bases between the two germline ends. CDR3 length: 13 residues. The CDR3 DNA is TGTGCCAGCAGCTTCTGGTTGGGAGACGAGCAGTACTTC. It specifies CASSFWLGDEQYF.

The genes are TRBV19 and TRBJ2-7; the match to TRBD1 covers 8 bases. The CDR3 consists of 14 residues. CDR1 and CDR2 from the germline V gene are LNHDA and SQIVND (reference sequence). V dropped 5 bases and J dropped 5; count of bases not matched to a gene: 8. CDR3 DNA: TGTGCCAGTAGTCTCAGACAGGGGAAGGACGAGCAGTACTTC. Translation gives CASSLRQGKDEQYF.

The chain has TRBV6-8 and TRBJ2-3, with 10 bases identical to TRBD2. Germline V gene data show CDR1 as MNHGY and CDR2 as SAAAGT. V shed 11 bases, J shed 0 bases, and the junction held 17 bases outside the gene matches. This CDR3 is 18 amino acids long. The CDR3 DNA follows: TGTGCCGGAAGAGCACAGCGGGGGGGAAGAACTAGCACAGATACGCAGTATTTT. This encodes CAGRAQRGGRTSTDTQYF.

The chain is built from TRBV11-3 and TRBJ2-1, with D tentatively TRBD2 (5 bases). This CDR3 region has 15 residues. Germline V gene data show CDR1 as SGHNT and CDR2 as YENEEA. V lost 8 bases to trimming and J lost 6 bases, with 20 bases between them. The CDR3 loop reads CASGRGGLESNEQFF. The CDR3 coding sequence is TGTGCCAGCGGACGCGGCGGGCTGGAGTCCAATGAGCAGTTCTTC. The variable domain in full, completed from reference TRBV11-3 and TRBJ2-1, reads EAGVVQSPRYKIIEKKQPVAFWCNPISGHNTLYWYLQNLGQGPELLIRYENEEAVDDSQLPKDRFSAERLKGVDSTLKIQPAELGDSAVYLCASGRGGLESNEQFFGPGTRLTVL.

The chain joins TRBV5-1 to TRBJ2-3; D gene uncertain. Trimming pared 2 bases from V and 6 bases from J, leaving 4 bases between. The CDR3 length is 11 residues. Germline CDR1 and CDR2: SGHRS and YFSETQ. The chain's CDR3 is CASSFMDTQYF. The CDR3 coding sequence is TGCGCCAGCAGCTTCATGGATACGCAGTATTTT.

The chain combines TRBV7-2 with TRBJ1-5; D not certain. Trimming took off 5 bases at V and 7 bases at J, with 12 bases between the two ends. The CDR3 consists of 13 residues. CDR1 SGHTA and CDR2 FQGNSA come from the germline V gene. CDR3 amino acids: CASSRSTGQPQHF. The CDR3 DNA sequence: TGTGCCAGCAGCCGTTCGACGGGGCAGCCCCAGCATTTT.

This clone appeared a single time. The chain combines TRBV5-1 with TRBJ2-3, with D possibly being TRBD2 (6 bases). There are 16 residues in the CDR3. Trimming cost V 7 bases and J 2 bases, with 20 bases left between them. Germline CDR1 SGHRS, CDR2 YFSETQ. CDR3 residues: CASAGGYPSNTDTQYF. CDR3 nucleotides: TGCGCCAGCGCCGGAGGGTACCCCTCAAACACAGATACGCAGTATTTT.

The genes are TRBV19 and TRBJ2-3, with TRBD2 matching over 8 bases. V shed 9 bases, J shed 1 base, and the junction held 9 bases outside the gene matches. This CDR3 is built from 15 residues. Looked up from germline, CDR1 is LNHDA and CDR2 is SQIVND (reference sequence). The CDR3 here is CASSRGDEGTDTQYF. The DNA for the CDR3 is TGTGCCAGCTCGCGGGGGGATGAAGGCACAGATACGCAGTATTTT.

This chain joins TRBV5-1 and TRBJ2-7; 9 nucleotides align to TRBD1. The CDR3 covers 15 residues. Germline CDR1 is SGHRS and CDR2 is YFSETQ. Trimming cost V 0 bases and J 6 bases; bases outside gene matches: 7. DNA of the CDR3: TGCGCCAGCAGCTTGGCCGGGACAGGGCTGGGCGAGCAGTACTTC. It encodes CASSLAGTGLGEQYF.

This chain links TRBV10-1 with TRBJ2-3; maybe TRBD2 (7 bases). The V gene lost 2 bases and the J gene lost 4 bases, with 16 bases spanning the gap. The CDR3 runs 16 residues. Germline assignment: CDR1 WNHNN and CDR2 SYGVQD (reference sequence). For the CDR3, the DNA is TGCGCCAGCAGTGAGACCGGGGGGCGCCCGCCAGATACGCAGTATTTT. Protein: CASSETGGRPPDTQYF.

The CDR3 is CASSIAEGRGSPLHF. CDR3 bases: TGTGCCAGTAGTATAGCGGAGGGAAGGGGCTCACCCCTCCACTTT. The gene calls are TRBV19 and TRBJ1-6, with D maybe TRBD1 (5 bases). The CDR3 runs to 15 residues. The V end lost 1 base, the J end lost 10 bases, and 14 bases lay between the germline ends. Germline V gene data show CDR1 as LNHDA and CDR2 as SQIVND (reference sequence). The variable domain in full, completed from reference TRBV19 and TRBJ1-6, reads DGGITQSPKYLFRKEGQNVTLSCEQNLNHDAMYWYRQDPGQGLRLIYYSQIVNDFQKGDIAEGYSVSREKKESFPLTVTSAQKNPTAFYLCASSIAEGRGSPLHFGNGTRLTVT.